One sample yielded the 32 T cell receptor beta chains listed below, sequenced in a study of blood T cells in healthy people across ages. Together with a sample-barcoded 5' primer, a J-beta primer mix was included in a second PCR lasting about 6 to 11 cycles. One entry per CDR3 protein results from TCRdb running MiXCR on the 5' RACE reads. Of about a million distinct CDR3 sequences in the sample, roughly 51% were seen once. Specimen: blood. The receptors stem from a woman aged 55-75 years in good health.

The chain combines TRBV5-6 with TRBJ2-5; D unresolved. The last part of the DNA fits TRBJ2-7 better; the J call may be wrong. CDR3 size: 16 residues. Germline V gene sequence: CDR1 SGHDT, CDR2 YYEEEE. Written as DNA, the CDR3 is TGTGCCAGCAGCCAGAGGTCCTTTAGAGGTTTCTACGAGCAGTACTTC. Translation: CASSQRSFRGFYEQYF.

V gene TRBV10-3 combines with J gene TRBJ2-7, with 7 bases that match TRBD2. The CDR3 contains 15 residues. Germline V CDR1 and CDR2: ENHRY, SYGVKD. V lost 0 bases and J lost 3; bases outside the gene matches: 5. The DNA of the CDR3 is TGTGCCATCAGTGAGTCGGCGCTAGCGGACTACGAGCAGTACTTC. Protein sequence: CAISESALADYEQYF.

This sequence joins TRBV2 and TRBJ1-2, with no clear D. The CDR3 is 15 residues long. CDR1 is SNHLY, CDR2 FYNNEI, per germline. The V gene lost 2 bases and the J gene lost 1 base, with 11 bases spanning the gap. The CDR3 region is CASSESAAVNYGYTF. As DNA, the CDR3 is TGTGCCAGCAGTGAAAGTGCCGCCGTTAACTATGGCTACACCTTC.

V and J are TRBV15 and TRBJ2-5; TRBD1 matches 9 bases. The closer fit of TRBJ2-7 to the DNA end suggests the J call may be wrong. Germline CDR1 LNHNV, CDR2 YYDKDF (reference sequence). The CDR3 contains 16 residues. The CDR3 DNA is TGTGCCACCAGCAGAGATCGGGAACAGGGGGCTTACGAGCAGTACTTC. Translating gives CATSRDREQGAYEQYF.

The chain has TRBV5-6 and TRBJ2-3; D unresolved. V was trimmed by 0 bases and J by 3 bases, leaving 14 bases between them. CDR3 size: 16 residues. Looked up from germline, CDR1 is SGHDT and CDR2 is YYEEEE. CDR3 bases: TGTGCCAGCAGCTTGGGGGATTCAGTAGGAACAGATACGCAGTATTTT. Translating it yields CASSLGDSVGTDTQYF.

This chain connects TRBV4-1 to TRBJ2-5; no firm D call. CDR1 is MGHRA, CDR2 YSYEKL, per germline. The ends were cut back, 1 base at V and 11 bases at J, with 17 bases in the middle. The CDR3 totals 14 residues. The CDR3 DNA reads as TGCGCCAGCAGCCAAGTCGGCCTGATCGATGAGCAGTACTTC. The encoded protein is CASSQVGLIDEQYF.

The sample holds a few counts of this clonotype. The chain recombines TRBV12-3 or TRBV12-4 with TRBJ2-3, with D uncertain. Trimming took off 3 bases at V and 4 bases at J, with 11 bases between the two ends. The CDR3 is made up of 14 amino acids. The CDR3 protein is CASSFGRPADTQYF. In DNA form, the CDR3 reads TGTGCCAGCAGTTTCGGACGTCCGGCAGATACGCAGTATTTT.

This clonotype showed up just once. The rearrangement joins TRBV6-5 to TRBJ2-4; TRBD1 matches at 12 bases. The end of the DNA aligns better with TRBJ2-5, so the J call may be wrong. Germline V CDR1 and CDR2: MNHEY, SVGAGI. The CDR3 extends over 15 amino acids. CDR3 DNA: TGTGCCAGCAGCCAGGGACAGGGGGCGCGGGAGACCCAGTACTTC. Protein: CASSQGQGARETQYF.

A few counts support this clonotype. V gene TRBV28 combines with J gene TRBJ2-1; D perhaps matches TRBD2 (6 bases). Trimming left V 3 bases short and J 4 bases short, with 13 bases between. Germline CDR1 is MDHEN and CDR2 is SYDVKM. The CDR3 length is 15 residues. CDR3 sequence reads: CASSFAGKTYNEQFF. In nucleotides, the CDR3 is TGTGCCAGCAGTTTTGCGGGGAAGACTTACAATGAGCAGTTCTTC.

This sequence joins TRBV10-1 and TRBJ2-7; TRBD1 aligns across 10 bases. Trimming at V came to 0 bases and at J to 3 bases, leaving 8 bases not matched to a gene. Germline CDR1 WNHNN, CDR2 SYGVQD (reference sequence). The CDR3 covers 17 residues. The CDR3 spells CASSESVERTGGYEQYF. As DNA, the CDR3 is TGCGCCAGCAGTGAGTCGGTTGAGAGGACAGGGGGCTACGAGCAGTACTTC.

Worth noting for this clonotype: The CDR3 end shows no conserved phenylalanine or tryptophan, and so a read error is likely. The chain links TRBV12-3 or TRBV12-4 to TRBJ1-2; D perhaps matches TRBD1 (6 bases). Between the trimmed V and J ends, which lost 2 bases and 0 bases, there was a span of 16 bases. The CDR3 totals 17 residues. This CDR3 is CASSLFALQGPNYGYTL. The CDR3 nucleotides read TGTGCCAGCAGTTTATTTGCCCTACAGGGCCCTAACTATGGCTACACCCTC.

V usage is TRBV11-2 and J usage is TRBJ2-1; TRBD1 matches 7 bases. Germline CDR1 SGHAT, CDR2 FQNNGV. The CDR3 runs to 12 residues. With V trimmed by 5 bases and J by 7 bases, 2 bases remained unmatched. The CDR3 DNA follows: TGTGCCAGCAGCCCGGGACAGAATGAGCAGTTCTTC. The encoded protein is CASSPGQNEQFF.

This clonotype came up a few times. The V gene is TRBV10-2, the J gene TRBJ2-5; TRBD1 matches at 9 bases. Losses at the gene ends were 5 bases for V and 5 bases for J; bases not matched to a gene: 12. Germline loops: CDR1 WSHSY, CDR2 SAAADI. The CDR3 has 16 amino acids. CDR3 amino acids: CASSTYRGRVPETQYF. As DNA, the CDR3 is TGCGCCAGCAGTACCTACAGGGGGCGCGTCCCCGAGACCCAGTACTTC.

V and J are TRBV20-1 and TRBJ1-1, with a tentative D call TRBD1 (5 bases). CDR3 length: 13 amino acids. Trimming removed 2 bases at V and 2 bases at J, with 9 bases between. CDR1 is DFQATT and CDR2 is SNEGSKA in the germline V gene (reference sequence). The CDR3 region is CSARPGGNTEAFF. The CDR3 region has the DNA TGCAGTGCTAGACCGGGGGGAAACACTGAAGCTTTCTTT.

The chain recombines TRBV5-1 with TRBJ2-1, with TRBD2 matching 7 bases. The CDR3 runs 14 residues. The germline V gene encodes CDR1 SGHRS and CDR2 YFSETQ. V trimming: 7 bases; J trimming: 6 bases; junction bases outside the gene matches: 10. The CDR3 DNA follows: TGCGCCAGCGGCACCGGGGGGTTGGTCAATGAGCAGTTCTTC. Protein product: CASGTGGLVNEQFF.

The chain carries TRBV18 and TRBJ1-6, with TRBD1 matching over 7 bases. Germline-derived CDR1 and CDR2 are KGHSH and LQKENI. This CDR3 is built from 15 residues. Trimming cost V 2 bases and J 8 bases; bases outside gene matches: 6. This CDR3 reads CASSPFGQEDSPLHF. The CDR3 nucleotides are TGTGCCAGCTCACCATTCGGACAGGAAGATTCACCCCTCCACTTT. Combining the CDR3 with reference TRBV18 and TRBJ1-6 gives the whole variable domain NAGVMQNPRHLVRRRGQEARLRCSPMKGHSHVYWYRQLPEEGLKFMVYLQKENIIDESGMPKERFSAEFPKEGPSILRIQQVVRGDSAAYFCASSPFGQEDSPLHFGNGTRLTVT.

The chain has TRBV5-5 and TRBJ2-5; 9 bases line up with TRBD1. TRBJ2-7 matches the DNA end more closely, so the J call is doubtful. The CDR3 extends over 15 amino acids. Germline loops: CDR1 SGHKS, CDR2 YYEKEE (reference sequence). CDR3 in amino acids: CASSFAGTGIYEQYF. The DNA for the CDR3 is TGTGCCAGCAGCTTCGCTGGGACAGGGATCTACGAGCAGTACTTC.

The gene calls are TRBV7-2 and TRBJ2-3; no clear D gene. There are 11 residues in the CDR3. The germline CDR1 and CDR2 sequences are SGHTA and FQGNSA. Trimming shortened V by 5 bases and J by 8 bases, and 8 bases separated the two germline ends. The CDR3 loop reads CASSRTRTQYF. Here the CDR3 DNA reads TGTGCCAGCAGCCGAACCCGTACGCAGTATTTT. Supplemented by reference TRBV7-2 and TRBJ2-3, the full variable domain reads GAGVSQSPSNKVTEKGKDVELRCDPISGHTALYWYRQSLGQGLEFLIYFQGNSAPDKSGLPSDRFSAERTGGSVSTLTIQRTQQEDSAVYLCASSRTRTQYFGPGTRLTVL.

This chain joins TRBV6-2 or TRBV6-3 and TRBJ2-7; 8 bases line up with TRBD2. The CDR3 runs to 13 residues. Germline V gene data show CDR1 as MNHEY and CDR2 as SVGEGT. Losses at the gene ends were 4 bases for V and 6 bases for J; bases not matched to a gene: 5. CDR3 protein: CASSSLAVGEQYF. CDR3 DNA sequence: TGTGCCAGCAGTTCACTAGCGGTGGGCGAGCAGTACTTC.

V is TRBV6-5 and J is TRBJ2-7; D is perhaps TRBD1 (6 bases). The CDR3 length is 15 residues. Germline V gene data show CDR1 as MNHEY and CDR2 as SVGAGI. V was trimmed by 0 bases and J by 6 bases, leaving 15 bases between them. The CDR3 region is CASSYSVQGRPEQYF. The CDR3 bases are TGTGCCAGCAGTTACTCGGTACAGGGTCGTCCCGAGCAGTACTTC.

The V gene is TRBV12-3 or TRBV12-4, the J gene TRBJ2-7; D gene unclear. The CDR3 covers 12 residues. V lost 6 bases, J lost 4 bases, and 10 bases lay in between. The CDR3 region has the DNA TGTGCCAGCAGCTATGACGATTACGAGCAGTACTTC. Encoded protein: CASSYDDYEQYF.

Of note for this clonotype: The junction differs from germline at one of its ends, possibly a read error. The chain is built from TRBV4-2 and TRBJ2-6; D is perhaps TRBD1 (5 bases). CDR1 and CDR2 from the germline V gene are LGHNA and YNFKEQ. This CDR3 region has 16 residues. CDR3 sequence reads: CASSQSVVSGANVPTF. In nucleotides, the CDR3 is TGTGCCAGCAGCCAGAGCGTAGTCTCTGGGGCCAACGTCCCGACTTTC.

In this sample, this clonotype turned up once. V gene TRBV7-9 combines with J gene TRBJ2-7, with D possibly TRBD1 on 5 matching bases. The germline V gene has CDR1 SEHNR and CDR2 FQNEAQ (reference sequence). CDR3 length equals 14 residues. Trimming shortened V by 2 bases and J by 6 bases, and 14 bases separated the two germline ends. CDR3 loop: CASSLLPRVGEQYF. Here the CDR3 DNA reads TGTGCCAGCAGCTTATTACCCAGGGTCGGCGAGCAGTACTTC.

Points on this clonotype: This may be a read error, as it is one base from a much larger clone. The chain has TRBV20-1 and TRBJ2-5; 11 nucleotides align to TRBD2. The CDR3 length is 15 residues. J gave up 11 bases and V 4 bases, and 15 bases lay outside the gene matches. The V gene's germline CDR1 is DFQATT and CDR2 SNEGSKA (reference sequence). This CDR3 reads CSATTSGKVLNEQYF. In nucleotides, the CDR3 is TGCAGTGCTACGACTAGCGGGAAAGTCTTGAATGAGCAGTACTTC.

This clonotype was picked up a small number of times. The J gene is TRBJ2-7, the V gene TRBV10-2; D gene uncertain. There are 13 residues in the CDR3. Germline-derived CDR1 and CDR2 are WSHSY and SAAADI. Trimming pared 1 base from V and 1 base from J, leaving 5 bases between. CDR3 sequence reads: CASSEWRSYEQYF. In DNA, the CDR3 is TGCGCCAGCAGTGAGTGGCGGTCCTACGAGCAGTACTTC.

This clonotype turned up a few times. V gene TRBV6-6 combines with J gene TRBJ2-7; 7 nucleotides agree with TRBD2. Trimming at V came to 5 bases and at J to 3 bases, leaving 4 bases not matched to a gene. The CDR3 is made up of 13 amino acids. Looked up from germline, CDR1 is MNHNY and CDR2 is SVGAGI (reference sequence). CDR3 in amino acids: CASSTGRIYEQYF. As DNA, the CDR3 is TGTGCCAGCAGTACCGGGAGGATCTACGAGCAGTACTTC.

In this sample, this clonotype turned up a few times. The V and J genes are TRBV10-3 and TRBJ2-5, with D uncertain. V lost 2 bases and J 5 bases, leaving 9 bases between the germline ends. This CDR3 is 13 amino acids long. The germline gives CDR1 ENHRY, CDR2 SYGVKD. The DNA of the CDR3 is TGTGCCATCAGTGAGGGTATGTGGGAGACCCAGTACTTC. This codes for CAISEGMWETQYF.

The genes are TRBV4-1 and TRBJ1-1; D possibly corresponds to TRBD1 (5 bases). Germline-derived CDR1 and CDR2 are MGHRA and YSYEKL. The CDR3 runs to 13 residues. The V end was cut by 1 base, the J end by 5 bases, with 8 bases between. This CDR3 reads CASSQVGVTEAFF. The CDR3 DNA reads as TGCGCCAGCAGCCAAGTGGGGGTTACTGAAGCTTTCTTT.

This clonotype has more than one count but fewer than ten. The CDR3 nucleotides read TGTGCCAGCAGTTACTACAGTAACCAAGAGACCCAGTACTTC. This sequence encodes CASSYYSNQETQYF. The chain is built from TRBV6-5 and TRBJ2-5; D ambiguous. Germline CDR1 is MNHEY and CDR2 is SVGAGI. The CDR3 is 14 residues long. V lost 1 base to trimming and J lost 0 bases, with 6 bases between them.

The chain employs TRBV7-2 and TRBJ1-5; D is ambiguous. Germline values: CDR1 SGHTA, CDR2 FQGNSA. V was shortened by 2 bases and J by 3 bases, with 11 bases between the two germline ends. The CDR3 runs to 15 residues. CDR3: CASSLSVQANQPQHF. The CDR3 region has the DNA TGTGCCAGCAGCTTAAGTGTGCAGGCCAATCAGCCCCAGCATTTT.

This clonotype turned up a few times. This chain joins TRBV7-2 and TRBJ2-4; D is unclear. The CDR3 sequence is 13 residues long. Germline V CDR1 and CDR2: SGHTA, FQGNSA. Trimming removed 5 bases from V and 8 bases from J, with 13 bases in between. The CDR3 coding sequence is TGTGCCAGCAGCGTAGGCCCTAGGGACATTCAGTACTTC. This translates into CASSVGPRDIQYF. Filled out from reference TRBV7-2 and TRBJ2-4, the complete variable domain reads GAGVSQSPSNKVTEKGKDVELRCDPISGHTALYWYRQSLGQGLEFLIYFQGNSAPDKSGLPSDRFSAERTGGSVSTLTIQRTQQEDSAVYLCASSVGPRDIQYFGAGTRLSVL.

This rearrangement joins TRBV7-9 to TRBJ1-5; D possibly corresponds to TRBD1 (5 bases). The germline gives CDR1 SEHNR, CDR2 FQNEAQ (reference sequence). Trimming stripped 3 bases from V and 4 bases from J, with 13 bases between. This CDR3 contains 15 residues. This CDR3 is CASSLGEEGNQPQHF. CDR3 in DNA: TGTGCCAGCAGCTTGGGGGAGGAGGGTAATCAGCCCCAGCATTTT.